This passage covers 28 T cell receptor beta chains from one sample sequenced in a study of glioma-infiltrating T cells after dendritic cell vaccination. Sequencing was performed with immunoSEQ multiplex PCR; in TCRdb, only in-frame clones are kept and a portion is missing. The sample has fewer than 110,000 clones; about four fifths are singletons. This material consisted of blood, taken before dendritic cell vaccination. These TCRs come from a human donor with glioblastoma.

The CDR3 loop is CSVTTGGHGYTF. The CDR3 region has the DNA TGCAGCGTGACCACAGGGGGCCATGGCTACACCTTC. This rearrangement joins TRBV29-1 to TRBJ1-2, with TRBD1 matching over 9 bases. This CDR3 has 12 residues. V lost 6 bases and J lost 6; bases outside the gene matches: 5. Germline V gene lookup returns CDR1 SQVTM and CDR2 ANQGSEA.

The genes are TRBV19 and TRBJ1-5; D possibly corresponds to TRBD1 (5 bases). Per germline, CDR1 LNHDA and CDR2 SQIVND (reference sequence). This CDR3 has 12 amino acids. Trimming removed 5 bases from V and 14 bases from J, with 16 bases in between. The CDR3 spells CASSHFRVLEHF. The CDR3 DNA is TGTGCCAGTAGTCACTTCAGGGTCCTAGAGCATTTT.

The gene calls are TRBV6-5 and TRBJ2-7, with D possibly being TRBD1 (6 bases). V was pared by 6 bases and J by 3 bases, with 15 bases between. This CDR3 contains 14 residues. Germline loops: CDR1 MNHEY, CDR2 SVGAGI. The CDR3 here is CASRATGFGYEQYF. CDR3 in DNA: TGTGCCAGCAGGGCTACAGGGTTCGGCTACGAGCAGTACTTC.

This clone was counted a few times. The chain carries TRBV5-1 and TRBJ2-7; 8 nucleotides line up with TRBD1. The CDR3 covers 14 residues. The junction had 8 bases not matched to a gene; V was cut back by 4 bases and J by 5 bases. The germline V gene encodes CDR1 SGHRS and CDR2 YFSETQ. The CDR3 nucleotides are TGCGCCAGCAGCCTGACAGGGGATGAGGACGAGCAGTACTTC. Amino acid sequence: CASSLTGDEDEQYF.

This clone was recorded once. The genes are TRBV12-5 and TRBJ1-2, with 7 bases identical to TRBD1. The germline gives CDR1 LGHNT, CDR2 FRNRAP. This CDR3 has 14 residues. The V and J ends lost 7 bases and 3 bases, in that order; junction bases with no gene match: 8. The CDR3 coding sequence is TGTGCTAGTGCTCCCACAGGGGATCACTATGGCTACACCTTC. It is translated as CASAPTGDHYGYTF.

This sequence joins TRBV2 and TRBJ2-7, with 7 bases identical to TRBD1. Germline V gives CDR1 SNHLY, CDR2 FYNNEI. Trimming took 6 bases from V and 2 from J; bases not matched to a gene: 7. CDR3 size: 14 residues. CDR3 coding DNA: TGTGCCAGCAGCCGACAGGGTTCGACCTACGAGCAGTACTTC. Translating it yields CASSRQGSTYEQYF.

This chain connects TRBV19 to TRBJ2-3; 7 bases are shared with TRBD2. The CDR3 is made up of 14 amino acids. The ends lost 6 bases at V and 4 bases at J; junction bases unmatched: 7. The germline gives CDR1 LNHDA, CDR2 SQIVND (reference sequence). Here the CDR3 reads CASRTSFIADTQYF. DNA of the CDR3: TGTGCCAGTAGGACTAGCTTTATTGCAGATACGCAGTATTTT.

The rearrangement links TRBV29-1 to TRBJ2-7; TRBD1 matches 8 bases. The CDR3 extends over 14 amino acids. Germline trimming cut 4 bases from V and 1 base from J; bases unmatched to any gene: 6. The germline CDR1 and CDR2 sequences are SQVTM and ANQGSEA. The CDR3 DNA is TGCAGCGTTGGAAGGACAGGGTCATCCTACGAGCAGTACTTC. This translates into CSVGRTGSSYEQYF.

Points on this clone: Distinct nucleotide sequences in the sample also encode this CDR3. The chain employs TRBV7-2 and TRBJ2-1; a possible D gene is TRBD2 (5 bases). The CDR3 is 15 residues long. V lost 0 bases, J lost 0 bases, and 6 bases lay in between. Germline V gene lookup returns CDR1 SGHTA and CDR2 FQGNSA. The CDR3: CASSLAGSSYNEQFF. In DNA form, the CDR3 reads TGTGCCAGCAGCTTAGCGGGGAGCTCCTACAATGAGCAGTTCTTC.

V is TRBV4-1 and J is TRBJ2-5, with 12 bases that match TRBD1. The CDR3 runs 15 residues. Looked up from germline, CDR1 is MGHRA and CDR2 is YSYEKL. The ends lost 4 bases at V and 5 bases at J; junction bases unmatched: 5. CDR3 bases: TGCGCCAGCAGCCGGGGACAGGGGGCGATGGAGACCCAGTACTTC. The encoded protein is CASSRGQGAMETQYF.

This chain connects TRBV13 to TRBJ1-2, with D hard to call. Trimming stripped 6 bases from V and 4 bases from J, with 6 bases between. Germline-derived CDR1 and CDR2 are PRHDT and FYEKMQ (reference sequence). There are 11 residues in the CDR3. The DNA of the CDR3 is TGTGCCAGCAGACGGGGCTATGGCTACACCTTC. Translation: CASRRGYGYTF.

V usage is TRBV6-1 and J usage is TRBJ2-1; 8 bases line up with TRBD2. This CDR3 has 17 residues. V shed 1 base, J shed 0 bases, and the junction held 5 bases outside the gene matches. The germline gives CDR1 MNHNS, CDR2 SASEGT. CDR3 in DNA: TGTGCCAGCAGTGAAGTACTAGCGGTTAGCTCCTACAATGAGCAGTTCTTC. Translation gives CASSEVLAVSSYNEQFF.

The V gene is TRBV6-1, the J gene TRBJ1-5, with a tentative D call TRBD1 (5 bases). V shed 1 base and J shed 9 bases, with 16 bases lying between them. This CDR3 has 15 amino acids. In germline, CDR1 is MNHNS, CDR2 SASEGT. For the CDR3, the DNA is TGTGCCAGCAGTGAAGTAAGGGGTGGGCTTCCGCCCCAGCATTTT. Translation: CASSEVRGGLPPQHF.

The V gene is TRBV19, the J gene TRBJ1-2; 9 nucleotides agree with TRBD1. The CDR3 loop spans 14 amino acids. The germline V gene has CDR1 LNHDA and CDR2 SQIVND (reference sequence). The ends lost 3 bases at V and 7 bases at J; junction bases unmatched: 6. The CDR3 is CASSIWDRDPGYTF. The CDR3 region has the DNA TGTGCCAGTAGTATTTGGGACAGGGACCCTGGCTACACCTTC. Full variable domain (missing parts from reference TRBV19 and TRBJ1-2): DGGITQSPKYLFRKEGQNVTLSCEQNLNHDAMYWYRQDPGQGLRLIYYSQIVNDFQKGDIAEGYSVSREKKESFPLTVTSAQKNPTAFYLCASSIWDRDPGYTFGSGTRLTVV.

About this clone itself: Additional DNA sequences in this sample encode the identical CDR3. The J gene is TRBJ1-1, the V gene TRBV18; 7 bases are a match to TRBD1. The CDR3 is 13 residues long. Trimming at V came to 2 bases and at J to 7 bases, leaving 4 bases not matched to a gene. The germline CDR1 and CDR2 sequences are KGHSH and LQKENI. In DNA form, the CDR3 reads TGTGCCAGCTCACCAGACAGGGACCGTGAAGCTTTCTTT. As protein: CASSPDRDREAFF.

This chain links TRBV27 with TRBJ2-3, with D maybe TRBD1 (5 bases). The germline V gene encodes CDR1 MNHEY and CDR2 SMNVEV (reference sequence). The CDR3 has 13 amino acids. The ends were cut back, 4 bases at V and 3 bases at J, with 8 bases in the middle. The CDR3 DNA is TGTGCCAGCAGTTCGGACACTACAGATACGCAGTATTTT. Translating gives CASSSDTTDTQYF.

The rearrangement uses TRBV6-1 and TRBJ2-5; D is possibly TRBD1 (5 bases). The J call may be incorrect, as the DNA end agrees better with TRBJ2-7. Germline V gene sequence: CDR1 MNHNS, CDR2 SASEGT. The CDR3 is 14 residues long. For the CDR3, the DNA is TGTGCCAGCAGTGAACGTACAGGACGGTACGAGCAGTACTTC. Translating it yields CASSERTGRYEQYF.

This sequence joins TRBV29-1 and TRBJ2-7; D gene unclear. V lost 3 bases and J lost 4, with 7 bases in between. The CDR3 is 11 residues long. CDR1 and CDR2 from the germline V gene are SQVTM and ANQGSEA. The CDR3 DNA is TGCAGCGTTGAGTCCGGGTACGAGCAGTACTTC. Amino acid sequence: CSVESGYEQYF.

The V call is TRBV7-3, the J call TRBJ1-6; D possibly corresponds to TRBD1 (5 bases). CDR3 length: 14 amino acids. Trimming took off 6 bases at V and 7 bases at J, with 13 bases between the two ends. The germline CDR1 and CDR2 sequences are SGHTA and FQGTGA. The CDR3 sequence: CASSQTDKNSPLHF. CDR3 nucleotide sequence: TGTGCCAGCAGTCAGACAGACAAAAATTCACCCCTCCACTTT.

The chain is built from TRBV20-1 and TRBJ1-1; D is ambiguous. CDR1 and CDR2 from the germline V gene are DFQATT and SNEGSKA (reference sequence). The CDR3 runs 10 residues. The germline V and J ends were trimmed by 1 base and 7 bases, with 4 bases remaining between them. The CDR3 is CSARGSEAFF. As DNA, the CDR3 is TGCAGTGCTAGAGGCAGTGAAGCTTTCTTT.

This clone was seen only a few times. The rearrangement joins TRBV6-1 to TRBJ1-2; 7 bases are shared with TRBD1. J was trimmed by 5 bases and V by 1 base; bases with no gene match: 7. Germline assignment: CDR1 MNHNS and CDR2 SASEGT. The CDR3 covers 15 residues. The CDR3 spells CASSEEGQYSYGYTF. CDR3 nucleotide sequence: TGTGCCAGCAGTGAAGAGGGACAGTATTCATATGGCTACACCTTC.

The table lists this clone with a count of one. This chain joins TRBV5-4 and TRBJ2-1; TRBD2 agrees at 7 bases. V gave up 3 bases and J gave up 5 bases; unmatched junction bases: 2. In germline, CDR1 is SGHNT, CDR2 YYREEE (reference sequence). The CDR3 sequence is 13 residues long. CDR3 nucleotide sequence: TGTGCCAGCAGCTGGGGGGGGGACAATGAGCAGTTCTTC. Residues: CASSWGGDNEQFF.

About this clone itself: Mismatch with germline at one junction end may stem from a read error. The V call is TRBV18, the J call TRBJ2-7; TRBD2 matches 14 bases. The CDR3 contains 14 residues. Looked up from germline, CDR1 is KGHSH and CDR2 is LQKENI. CDR3 DNA sequence: TGTGCCAGCTCACCGGGGACTAGCGGGGGCCCTACTCTCTTC. Protein product: CASSPGTSGGPTLF.

CDR3 in DNA: TGTGCCAGCAGAAGGGGGGGGACTAGCGGGGAAGAGACCCAGTACTTC. This translates into CASRRGGTSGEETQYF. The gene calls are TRBV6-6 and TRBJ2-5; 13 bases are a match to TRBD2. Germline CDR1 MNHNY, CDR2 SVGAGI (reference sequence). Losses at the gene ends were 6 bases for V and 3 bases for J; bases not matched to a gene: 7. The CDR3 is made up of 16 amino acids.

The V gene is TRBV7-9, the J gene TRBJ1-1; D possibly corresponds to TRBD1 (5 bases). The V end was cut by 5 bases, the J end by 1 base, with 11 bases between. CDR1 and CDR2 (germline): SEHNR, FQNEAQ (reference sequence). This CDR3 contains 14 residues. Here the CDR3 reads CASSIRAANTEAFF. In DNA, the CDR3 is TGTGCCAGCAGCATCAGGGCCGCGAACACTGAAGCTTTCTTT.

Remarks on this clone: Germline and junction disagree at one end, which may indicate a read error. The chain carries TRBV7-8 and TRBJ2-7; 11 bases are shared with TRBD2. The length of the CDR3 is 15 residues. CDR1 is SGHVS, CDR2 FQNEAQ, per germline. The CDR3 bases are TGTGCCAGCACCTTACTAGCGGGGGACTCCTACGAGCAGTACTTC. Translation gives CASTLLAGDSYEQYF.

The J gene is TRBJ2-1, the V gene TRBV7-6; 9 bases are a match to TRBD1. The CDR3 is made up of 15 amino acids. CDR1 SGHVS and CDR2 FNYEAQ come from the germline V gene. The V segment lost 6 bases and the J segment 7 bases; nucleotides outside the gene matches: 10. CDR3 DNA: TGTGCCAGCAGTGGGCTGGGGACAGGGCGGAATGAGCAGTTCTTC. This codes for CASSGLGTGRNEQFF.

J is TRBJ2-1 and V is TRBV5-8; D gene uncertain. The CDR3 is 15 residues long. The V gene's germline CDR1 is SGHTS and CDR2 YDEGEE. Trimming removed 2 bases from V and 0 bases from J, with 9 bases in between. CDR3 residues: CASSFEEGSYNEQFF. The CDR3 DNA reads as TGTGCCAGCAGCTTCGAGGAAGGCTCCTACAATGAGCAGTTCTTC.